The present TCR beta chain was sequenced within a study of tumor-infiltrating lymphocytes in localized non-small cell lung cancer. Study-wide context: Each patient gave resected tumor and non-adjacent uninvolved lung tissue. General study points: Technical variation could not be separated from intratumor heterogeneity here. Higher tumor T cell infiltration than in uninvolved lung was supported by TCRbeta sequencing.

A single count supports this clone. Its antigen is not known. Libraries were prepared by immunoSEQ multiplex PCR; TCRdb keeps only in-frame clonotypes and omits some of them. In the table there are more than 9,500 clones, 78% of which are singletons. The CDR3 contains 13 residues. CDR1 is SGHRS and CDR2 is YFSETQ in the germline V gene. Between the trimmed V and J ends, which lost 5 bases and 5 bases, there was a span of 11 bases. This receptor was identified in a human donor with non-small cell lung cancer. This sequence joins TRBV5-1 and TRBJ2-1, with D perhaps given as TRBD1 or TRBD2 (5 bases each). Sequenced input: lung tumor tissue. The CDR3 spells CASRPGTNNEQFF. The CDR3 DNA reads as TGCGCCAGCAGGCCCGGGACCAACAATGAGCAGTTCTTC.